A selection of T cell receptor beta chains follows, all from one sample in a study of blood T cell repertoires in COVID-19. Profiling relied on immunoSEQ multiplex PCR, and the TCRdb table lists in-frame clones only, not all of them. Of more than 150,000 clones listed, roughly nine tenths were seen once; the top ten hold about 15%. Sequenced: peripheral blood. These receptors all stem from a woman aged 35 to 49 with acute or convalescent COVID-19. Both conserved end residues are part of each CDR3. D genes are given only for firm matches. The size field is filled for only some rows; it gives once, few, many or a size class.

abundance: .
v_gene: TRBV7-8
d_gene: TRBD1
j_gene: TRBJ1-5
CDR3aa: CASSSDRDQPQHF
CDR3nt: TGTGCCAGCAGCTCGGACAGGGACCAGCCCCAGCATTTT

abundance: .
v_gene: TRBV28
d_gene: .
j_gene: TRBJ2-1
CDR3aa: CASSLRNEQFF
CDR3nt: TGTGCCAGCAGTTTGCGGAATGAGCAGTTCTTC

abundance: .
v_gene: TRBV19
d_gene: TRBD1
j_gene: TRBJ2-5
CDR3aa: CASSIYGTGGSETQYF
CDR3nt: TGTGCCAGTAGTATTTACGGGACAGGGGGTAGCGAGACCCAGTACTTC

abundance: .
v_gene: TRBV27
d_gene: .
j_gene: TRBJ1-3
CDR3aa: CASRRGTSGNTIYF
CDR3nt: TGTGCCAGCAGGCGGGGGACGTCCGGAAACACCATATATTTT

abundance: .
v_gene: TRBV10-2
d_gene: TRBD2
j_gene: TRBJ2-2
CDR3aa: CASSILAGAGTGELFF
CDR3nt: TGCGCCAGCAGCATTCTAGCGGGGGCTGGGACCGGGGAGCTGTTTTTT

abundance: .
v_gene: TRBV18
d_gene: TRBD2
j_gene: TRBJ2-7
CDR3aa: CASSLGTSGTYEQYF
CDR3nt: TGTGCCAGCTCACTTGGGACTAGCGGGACCTACGAGCAGTACTTC

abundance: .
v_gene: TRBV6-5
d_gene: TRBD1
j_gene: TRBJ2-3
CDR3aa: CASSYSRDSSLLQYF
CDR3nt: TGTGCCAGCAGTTACTCGAGGGACAGCTCACTGTTGCAGTATTTT

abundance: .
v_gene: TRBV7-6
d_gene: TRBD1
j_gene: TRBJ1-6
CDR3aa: CASTDSPRTGLRNSPLHF
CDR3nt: TGTGCCAGCACCGATTCACCACGGACAGGGTTGCGGAATTCACCCCTCCACTTT

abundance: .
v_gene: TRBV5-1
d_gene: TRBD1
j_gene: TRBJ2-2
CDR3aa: CASAPGQGYTGELFF
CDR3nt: TGCGCCAGCGCCCCGGGACAGGGGTACACCGGGGAGCTGTTTTTT

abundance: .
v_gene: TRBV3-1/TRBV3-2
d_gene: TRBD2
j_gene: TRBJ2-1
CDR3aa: CASSQDPGTSGRLRLDEQFF
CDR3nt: TGTGCCAGCAGCCAAGACCCCGGGACTAGCGGGAGATTGCGTCTCGATGAGCAGTTCTTC

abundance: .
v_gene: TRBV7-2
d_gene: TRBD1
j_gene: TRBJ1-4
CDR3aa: CASSARDRANEKLFF
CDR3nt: TGTGCCAGCAGCGCCCGGGACAGGGCAAATGAAAAACTGTTTTTT

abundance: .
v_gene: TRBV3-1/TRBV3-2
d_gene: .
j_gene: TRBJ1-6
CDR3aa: CASSPDSDNSPLHF
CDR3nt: TGTGCCAGCAGCCCGGACAGTGATAATTCACCCCTCCACTTT

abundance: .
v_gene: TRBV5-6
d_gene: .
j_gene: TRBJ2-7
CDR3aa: CASSVDTSYEQYF
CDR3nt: TGTGCCAGCAGCGTGGACACCTCCTACGAGCAGTACTTC

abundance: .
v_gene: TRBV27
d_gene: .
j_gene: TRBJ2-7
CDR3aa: CASSIAGPSVREQYF
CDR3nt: TGTGCCAGCAGTATCGCGGGACCCTCTGTCCGAGAGCAGTACTTC

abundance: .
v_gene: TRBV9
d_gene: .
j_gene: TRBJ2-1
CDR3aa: CASTNQGPNEQFF
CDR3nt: TGTGCCAGCACAAATCAGGGGCCCAATGAGCAGTTCTTC

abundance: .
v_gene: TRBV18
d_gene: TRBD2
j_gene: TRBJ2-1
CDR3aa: CASSPLLAGEINEQFF
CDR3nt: TGTGCCAGCTCTCCGCTGCTAGCGGGAGAGATAAATGAGCAGTTCTTC

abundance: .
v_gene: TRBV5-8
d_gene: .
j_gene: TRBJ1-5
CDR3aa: CASIRGGGNQPQHF
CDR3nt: TGTGCCAGCATAAGGGGGGGTGGCAATCAGCCCCAGCATTTT

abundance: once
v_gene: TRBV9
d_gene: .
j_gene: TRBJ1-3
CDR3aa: CASSVSGFSGNTIYF
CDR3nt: TGTGCCAGCAGCGTATCAGGGTTCTCTGGAAACACCATATATTTT

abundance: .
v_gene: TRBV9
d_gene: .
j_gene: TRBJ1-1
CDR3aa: CASSARGNTEAFF
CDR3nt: TGTGCCAGCAGCGCCAGGGGGAACACTGAAGCTTTCTTT

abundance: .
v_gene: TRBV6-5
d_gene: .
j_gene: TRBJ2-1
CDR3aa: CASKFGYNEQFF
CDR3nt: TGTGCCAGCAAGTTCGGGTACAATGAGCAGTTCTTC

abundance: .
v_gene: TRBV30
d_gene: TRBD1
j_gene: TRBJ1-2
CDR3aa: CAWSLPGGPYGYTF
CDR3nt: TGTGCCTGGAGTCTCCCAGGGGGTCCTTATGGCTACACCTTC

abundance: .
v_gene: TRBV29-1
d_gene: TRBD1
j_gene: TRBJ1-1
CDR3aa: CSVRGGGNTEAFF
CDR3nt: TGCAGCGTTAGAGGGGGCGGGAACACTGAAGCTTTCTTT

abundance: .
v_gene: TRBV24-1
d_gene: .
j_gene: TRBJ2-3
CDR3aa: CATSDPTDTQYF
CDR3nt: TGTGCCACCAGTGATCCTACAGATACGCAGTATTTT

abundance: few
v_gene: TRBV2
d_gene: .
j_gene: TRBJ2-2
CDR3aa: CASSEVGGHTGELFF
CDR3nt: TGTGCCAGCAGTGAAGTCGGGGGGCACACCGGGGAGCTGTTTTTT

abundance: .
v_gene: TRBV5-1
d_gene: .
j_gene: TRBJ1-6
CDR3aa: CASSLIPDTNSPLHF
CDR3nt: TGCGCCAGCAGCTTGATCCCGGACACCAATTCACCCCTCCACTTT

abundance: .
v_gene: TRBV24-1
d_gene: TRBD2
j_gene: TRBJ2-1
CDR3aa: CATSDPTRAGSYNEQFF
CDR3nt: TGTGCCACCAGTGACCCTACTCGAGCGGGAAGCTACAATGAGCAGTTCTTC

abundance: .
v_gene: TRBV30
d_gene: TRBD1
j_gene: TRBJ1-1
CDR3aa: CAWGRFTGDFTTGVRNTEAFF
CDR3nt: TGTGCCTGGGGCCGTTTTACAGGGGACTTTACTACCGGGGTCCGGAACACTGAAGCTTTCTTT

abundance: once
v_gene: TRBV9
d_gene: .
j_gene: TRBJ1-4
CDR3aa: CASSVQGRGEKLFF
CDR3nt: TGTGCCAGCAGCGTCCAGGGGAGAGGGGAAAAACTGTTTTTT

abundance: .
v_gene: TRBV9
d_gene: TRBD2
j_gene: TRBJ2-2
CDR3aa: CASSEITSGGTGELFF
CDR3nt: TGTGCCAGCAGCGAAATAACTAGCGGGGGGACCGGGGAGCTGTTTTTT

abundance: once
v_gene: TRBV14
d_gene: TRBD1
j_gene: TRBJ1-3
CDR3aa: CASSQGFFSGQGATGNTIYF
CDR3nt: TGTGCCAGCAGCCAAGGGTTTTTTTCGGGACAGGGGGCGACGGGAAACACCATATATTTT

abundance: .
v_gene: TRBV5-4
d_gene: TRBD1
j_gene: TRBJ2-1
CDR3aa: CASSLGIGTGNNEQFF
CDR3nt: TGTGCCAGCAGCTTGGGGATTGGGACAGGGAACAATGAGCAGTTCTTC

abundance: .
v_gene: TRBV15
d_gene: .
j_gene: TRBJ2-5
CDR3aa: CATLYRGAKGQETQYF
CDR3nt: TGTGCCACCTTATATCGCGGAGCAAAAGGTCAAGAGACCCAGTACTTC